This T cell receptor (beta chain) was sequenced for a study of Ad26.COV2.S vaccination and SARS-CoV-2 variants. Looking at the study overall: Vaccine-arm donor from the placebo-controlled COV1001 Ad26.COV2.S trial. The vaccine Ad26.COV2.S was put into the muscle once, or twice with 56 days between.

Treatment specified: roughly 19 received Ad26.COV2.S at low or high dose, single or two shots; 5 received placebo; per-sample allocation not given. On day 63 after the first injection, vaccine and placebo recipients gave samples. Notes on the study in general: Reportedly, after vaccination the spike-specific CD8+ and CD4+ T cell responses displayed substantial breadth.

Comment on this clone: Its antigen is unidentified.

This table comes from immunoSEQ multiplex PCR, and its TCRdb copy is limited to in-frame clones, with some not included. The data show some 480,000 clones, with around nine tenths seen just once and roughly 13% held by the top ten. Germline CDR1 reads MNHEY; CDR2 reads SVGAGI. Trimming left V 2 bases short and J 2 bases short, with 9 bases between. The CDR3 loop spans 14 amino acids. The clonotype comes from a person between 18 and 65 years old who received the Ad26.COV2.S COVID-19 vaccine or a placebo. The specimen was peripheral blood, collected in a trial of Ad26.COV2.S vaccine versus placebo. The chain combines TRBV6-5 with TRBJ1-2; no clear D gene. The CDR3 spells CASSYRATNYGYTF. The DNA of the CDR3 is TGTGCCAGCAGTTACCGGGCCACCAACTATGGCTACACCTTC.